The present T cell receptor beta chain was sequenced within a study of cytomegalovirus exposure and HLA in healthy donors (dated by TCRdb to the late 2010s). Regarding the complete study: An earlier analysis of approximately 600 of the donors reported 250 to 300 Gb of sequence data and around 110 million unique TCR beta sequences from 150 million to 200 million T cells. An earlier analysis of some 600 of the donors applied high-throughput TCR beta sequencing to assess whether each TCR beta V gene segment acted as functional or pseudogenic. The aim of the study was to test whether cataloging public T cell receptors could identify signatures of past pathogen exposure. The number of donors typed differed by locus, with 629-630 for A, B, C, DRB1 and DQB1, roughly 550 for DQA1, nearly 610 for DPA1, and 400 to 490 for DPB1. Alongside the repertoire data, information on donor age, sex, ethnicity and CMV serostatus was compiled. A later genetic analysis took genome-wide SNP genotypes for 398 of the 666 donors and used that subset as a discovery cohort. The study profiled the T cell repertoires of about 640 subjects by immunosequencing and related them to cytomegalovirus serostatus. Among over 350 genotyped donors of the cohort, an average of about 240,000 unique TCR beta nucleotide sequences were sequenced per donor, roughly 18% of them non-productive. The genetic ancestry cluster associated with self-reported Caucasian donors included 81% of the roughly 400 genotyped donors. The study combined high-throughput TCR immunosequencing, statistical association of individual TCRs with disease status, and machine learning to predict cytomegalovirus infection status. In addition to the first cohort of 650 to 800 subjects, a separate validation cohort of approximately 130 different subjects was used. All discovery cohort repertoires had been generated using a single sequencing platform. Because of strong linkage in the cohort, roughly five DR-DQ haplotypes were treated as single units for association and clustering. HLA typing covered class I and class II loci at four-digit resolution. An early release covering roughly 600 HLA-typed donors comprised 250 to 350 gigabases of sequencing data and about 90 million unique TCR sequences. To study patterns of TCR occurrence, a later analysis re-analyzed previously published TCR beta repertoires from under 750 donors and added high-resolution HLA genotyping. The later analysis used no new phenotypic data to find candidate immune exposures, relying instead on TCR beta sequences and their occurrence across donors. Points the paper makes about the study in general: A later analysis found that HLA-associated TCR beta chains were more clonally expanded and had lower generation probabilities than equally common non-associated chains. Because HLA typing was missing for some donors at each locus, association tests included only the typed subset. A later genetic analysis reported fewer N-insertions in productive TCRs among donors in an Asian-associated ancestry cluster than the approximately 700-donor mean. Assigning TCR associations to individual alleles was difficult when HLA alleles, especially DR and DQ, strongly co-occurred. In the study, approximately 150 TCR beta chains were listed as associated with cytomegalovirus. A later analysis found that TCR association rates varied across HLA loci, with DRB1 alleles showing the most associated TCRs and HLA-C alleles the fewest. Immune exposure information for the cohort was limited to CMV serostatus. A later analysis found that most CMV-associated TCR beta chains appeared HLA-restricted, with HLA associations seemingly driven largely by CMV exposure. The cohort was sequenced for TCR beta chains only, and without alpha or paired-chain data the features that could be detected were limited. A later genetic analysis associated a missense DCLRE1C variant with V-gene and J-gene trimming of TCR beta chains, and an independent cohort replicated the association. The authors suggested that the approach could potentially be extended to other disease states and immunological phenotypes. A cluster of highly shared sequence variants was judged likely to represent a technical artifact of the sequencing pipeline. A further reported finding was that TCR beta sequences accurately predicted the HLA-A and HLA-B alleles for most subjects in the first cohort. Specific HLA alleles were associated with roughly 16,000 TCR beta sequences at a false discovery rate of 0.05 in a later analysis. In a later analysis, several top co-occurrence clusters were reported to appear linked to parvovirus B19, influenza, CMV and Epstein-Barr virus. Linkage disequilibrium might explain the correlated functional status among segregating V segments, but an unknown experimental factor could not be ruled out. Because counts were too low, under 20 rarely observed V segments, including chromosome 9 orphons, were left out of the earlier analysis of approximately 580 of the donors. The classifier was reported to diagnose cytomegalovirus status with high specificity and sensitivity in both the original and validation cohorts. In vitro tests confirmed that a few of the cytomegalovirus-associated TCR beta chains recognize cytomegalovirus antigens. Presence/absence analyses assumed roughly uniform sequencing depth across donors, an assumption that may not hold. While some public TCRs were present in many individuals, most TCR sequences turned up only very rarely across donors. An earlier analysis of around 540 of the donors showed that most TCR beta V segments appeared in productive rearrangements either about 87% or about 30% of the time, which broadly matched IMGT annotations.

Receptor libraries were prepared by the immunoSEQ multiplex PCR assay. For the multiplex PCR, a mixture combining 60 forward primers for TCR Vbeta segments and 13 reverse primers for TCR Jbeta segments was used. A multiplex PCR assay on genomic DNA amplified the CDR3 region of rearranged TCR beta genes. On the Illumina HiSeq System, the amplified TCR beta libraries were sequenced as 87-base-pair reads. Per the source publication's procedure: A later analysis counted tens of millions of unique TCR beta chains across the 650 to 700 repertoires, and approximately 11 million of these chains were shared by at least two donors. Raw reads were error-corrected and collapsed into unique sequences with a nearest-neighbor algorithm that merged closely related sequences to remove PCR and sequencing errors. CDR3 sequences were aligned to IMGT reference sequences to assign V, D and J gene segments. Each retained sequence needed at least a six-nucleotide match to both a V gene segment and a J gene segment. Rearrangements were classified as productive when the CDR3 lacked stop codons and remained in frame with V and J, and all other rearrangements were classified as non-productive. Following IMGT convention, CDR3 was defined as the stretch from the second conserved V-encoded cysteine up to the conserved J-encoded phenylalanine. The earlier analysis of 587 of the donors excluded sequences that lacked an unambiguous match to a single V gene segment. An earlier analysis of 500 to 700 of the donors classified V segments as functional when productive rearrangements were above 56.7% and as segregating when the standard deviation between donors was above 5%. To diagnose cytomegalovirus status from the catalog of TCR beta chain sequences, a statistical classification framework was built. A later analysis assigned V and J genes by comparing TCR nucleotide sequences with IMGT/GENE-DB human TR gene sequences. In a later analysis, CDR3 sequences and most-parsimonious VDJ recombination scenarios were assigned using the TCRdist pipeline. In a later analysis, each TCR beta chain was defined by its CDR3 amino acid sequence together with its V-gene family, and reads without a unique V-gene family were excluded. As a way to deal with suspected cross-contamination and a sequencing artifact, a later analysis dropped 450 to 600 nucleotide sequences that were highly shared and had low generation probability. A later analysis calculated a clonal expansion index for each public chain from normalized within-repertoire ranks of inferred template counts. In a later analysis, generation probabilities were computed with a VDJ recombination model fitted to out-of-frame rearrangements, and the resulting probabilities were checked against IGoR. Hypergeometric tests were used in a later analysis to score TCR-TCR, TCR-HLA and TCR-CMV co-occurrence, with a repertoire-size bias correction applied to the TCR pairs. To estimate false discovery rates, a later analysis permuted the HLA or CMV assignments 20 times. A later analysis grouped co-occurring TCRs with DBSCAN, adding TCRdist sequence similarity when clustering within HLA-allele-positive subsets. Co-occurrence clustering excluded repertoires with fewer than 30,000 or more than 120,000 public chains, plus five with anomalous nucleotide sharing. Drawn from immuneACCESS, this table holds only the in-frame rearrangements with V and J called that TCRdb kept. Clones are partly lost; checked studies trace under half to an unresolved V gene and leave the rest unexplained. D and trimming were read from the DNA, whereas the V and J calls and clone size are those reported in that table. A total of around 150,000 clones appear in this sample, approximately 80% of them only once. The ten largest make up more than 3% of the sample.

Regarding this clone: The specificity of this receptor is unknown. Base qualities are not recorded, but no much larger clone differs from it by a single base.

The cohort comprised fewer than 700 healthy bone marrow donors. At the time of sampling, all cohort members were nominally healthy, though unrecorded immune exposures were likely present. The donor tested CMV seronegative, placing the donor among the 300 to 450 seronegative members of the cohort. A peripheral blood sample was provided by each donor, and peripheral blood mononuclear cells were used for TCR beta sequencing. Genomic DNA extraction from the blood cell samples was performed with the Qiagen DNeasy Blood Extraction Kit. The receptor's source is a male donor in good health and CMV-seronegative. The sequenced material came from PBMCs.

The nucleotide sequence is given as TGTGCCAGCAGCTTCTCCATAGGCCAGGGCGAGGATGGCTACACCTTC. This translates into CASSFSIGQGEDGYTF. Here the chain combines TRBV7-2 and TRBJ1-2, with TRBD1 tentatively as D gene (5 bases match). The CDR3 contains 16 residues, cysteine and phenylalanine counted. CDR3 DNA is the only sequence kept; it has 48 bases, read in frame from the first base. The junction carries 20 bases between V and J, which are trimmed by 3 bases and 6 bases respectively. CDR1 SGHTA and CDR2 FQGNSA are derived from the germline V gene.